A single sample is the source of the 4 T cell receptor beta chains below, sequenced in a study of cytomegalovirus exposure and HLA in healthy donors. The study ran its PCR with 60 Vbeta and 13 Jbeta primers. Here immunoSEQ multiplex PCR was the method, and the copy in TCRdb shows in-frame clones only, minus some. The repertoire holds more than 150,000 clones, just under 80% seen once, with 1% in the top ten. Sample: PBMCs. The receptor set was obtained from a woman aged 50 to 60 in good health and CMV-seropositive.

The chain has TRBV7-2 and TRBJ2-3; 14 positions agree with TRBD2. CDR1 and CDR2 from the germline V gene are SGHTA and FQGNSA. Unmatched junction bases numbered 2, after V lost 0 bases and J lost 6 bases. CDR3 length: 16 residues. The chain's CDR3 is CASSLAGTSGSDTQYF. CDR3 sequence (DNA): TGTGCCAGCAGCTTAGCAGGGACTAGCGGGAGTGATACGCAGTATTTT.

The chain has TRBV7-2 and TRBJ2-7; weak D call: TRBD1 (5 bases). The CDR3 is 14 amino acids. Trimming pared 1 base from V and 7 bases from J, leaving 14 bases between. Germline assignment: CDR1 SGHTA and CDR2 FQGNSA. The CDR3 protein is CASSLGAQGREQYF. The CDR3 DNA follows: TGTGCCAGCAGCTTAGGAGCTCAGGGCCGGGAGCAGTACTTC.

This clone was observed a single time. The chain uses TRBV14 and TRBJ2-3; no clear D gene. Germline CDR1 reads SGHDN; CDR2 reads FVKESK. The CDR3 length is 14 residues. The V and J ends lost 5 bases and 6 bases respectively, with 15 bases between them. CDR3 loop: CASSTLALVDTQYF. Written as DNA, the CDR3 is TGTGCCAGCAGCACTCTGGCCCTAGTTGATACGCAGTATTTT.

About this clone: At one end, the junction sequence differs from germline, possibly due to a read error. The chain recombines TRBV7-9 with TRBJ1-4; 7 bases line up with TRBD1. Germline assignment: CDR1 SEHNR and CDR2 FQNEAQ (reference sequence). The CDR3 loop spans 15 amino acids. CDR3 sequence reads: CSSSLAGQRNEKLFF. The DNA of the CDR3 is TGTTCCAGCAGCTTAGCGGGACAGAGGAATGAAAAACTGTTTTTT.